This TCR beta chain was identified in a study of identifying expanded T cells in peripheral blood. General study findings and limits: Clone count variance between roughly two-week samples rose with total template count. Differentially abundant clones: around 1.2 between replicates, roughly 16 at around 15 days, 19 to 20 at four.

Clones were read by immunoSEQ multiplex PCR, and TCRdb kept only the in-frame ones, dropping some. The sample holds 80,000 to 90,000 clones, around nine tenths seen once. Healthy donors had no documented immune events, such as infections, while sampled. Points on this clone: Its matching antigen is unknown.

This clonotype was sampled from a person aged 18 to 70 in good health. Sequences were obtained from blood.

For the CDR3, the DNA is TGTGCCAGTAGTATAGGAGGGACGGTGAACACCGGGGAGCTGTTTTTT. Protein product: CASSIGGTVNTGELFF. This chain connects TRBV19 to TRBJ2-2; D could derive from TRBD1 or TRBD2 (5 bases each). The CDR3 has 16 amino acids. Germline assignment: CDR1 LNHDA and CDR2 SQIVND (reference sequence). Trimming took 1 base from V and 1 from J, leaving 10 bases between them.